This T cell receptor (beta chain) comes out of a study of low-dose radiotherapy and immunotherapy resistance in tumors (dated by TCRdb to between 2020 and 2023). With respect to the entire study: In Cohort 1, 0.5 Gy per fraction was delivered every 2 weeks, and a total PTV dose of 6.5 Gy was prescribed. Cyclophosphamide 200 mg/m2 was administered intravenously every two weeks, one day before each radiation and immunotherapy administration. Starting on cycle 1 day 1, patients took 300 mg of aspirin by mouth once a day for four cycles. No randomization into treatment groups was done for the people taking part in the trial. Eight patients were included in the translational analysis: three from the first dose cohort and the first five from the second dose cohort. In Cohort 2, 1 Gy per fraction was delivered every two weeks, for a total of 13 Gy over 26 weeks. Nivolumab and ipilimumab were both given intravenously, with nivolumab at a 240 mg flat dose every two weeks and ipilimumab at 1 mg/kg every six weeks.

From the cysteine up to the phenylalanine, the CDR3 has a length of 14 residues. Only the CDR3 portion is preserved as DNA: 42 bases, with reading frame beginning at the first base. V and J lose 4 bases and 1 base, and a span of 10 bases separates them. Per the germline V gene, MNHNS is the CDR1 and SASEGT is the CDR2. This sample's time point label indicates: before trial treatment. Donors were enrolled in RACIN, a single-arm phase I dose-escalation trial in which nivolumab, ipilimumab, aspirin, low-dose cyclophosphamide and low-dose radiotherapy were combined. Eligible patients had advanced, TIL-negative solid tumors. A word on this clonotype: It has no known antigen specificity. It differs at one base from a far larger clone, so likely a read error.

For sequencing, an Illumina HiSeq 2500 was employed. First-strand cDNA was synthesized with Superscript III and a set of TRAV- and TRBV-specific primers, covering both TCRalpha and TCRbeta chains. An approximately 20-cycle PCR with Phusion amplified the TCRs, pairing a constant-region primer with the adapter that was attached to the V primers. Isolated mRNA was amplified with the MessageAmp II aRNA Amplification Kit, using a roughly 15-hour in vitro transcription at 37°C. The Dynabeads mRNA DIRECT Purification Kit was used to isolate the mRNA for TCR sequencing. Indexed Illumina adapters were added in a second Phusion PCR of roughly 23 cycles, and the PCR products were purified with AMPure XP beads. In the paper's pipeline: Using custom Perl scripts, TCR sequences encoding the same protein were pooled, out-of-frame sequences were removed, and the abundance of each clonotype was computed. TCR sequences supported by only a single read were excluded from analysis. Repertoire metrics included Shannon entropy, Gini index, clonality, richness, and frequency of TCRs shared between repertoires. TCRdb's own reprocessing of the public reads used fastp at Q25 and MiXCR and kept productive beta chains. Each record represents a unique CDR3 protein, reported with the most common genes and DNA among its rows. The V and J calls here are based on TCRdb, not the publication. Here the sample has more than 70,000 distinct CDR3 sequences; 30% to 40% occur a single time. The ten most abundant clones make up 11% of the sample.

The receptor's source is a female donor with ovarian cancer. The V and J genes are TRBV6-1 and TRBJ2-5, with no D gene named confidently. The source material was PBMCs, sampled before treatment. CDR3 reads: CASSAQDRQETQYF. The DNA is TGTGCCAGCAGTGCCCAGGACCGCCAAGAGACCCAGTACTTC.